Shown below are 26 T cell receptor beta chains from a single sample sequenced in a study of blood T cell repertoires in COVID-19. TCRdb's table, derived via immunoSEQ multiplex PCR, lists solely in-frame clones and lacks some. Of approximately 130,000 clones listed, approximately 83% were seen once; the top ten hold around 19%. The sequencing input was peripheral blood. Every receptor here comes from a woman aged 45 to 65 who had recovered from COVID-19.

CDR3 amino acids: CASSIGLNRDTGELFF. DNA for the CDR3: TGTGCCAGTAGTATAGGCCTAAACCGGGACACCGGGGAGCTGTTTTTT. The rearrangement joins TRBV19 to TRBJ2-2; D remains unclear. V shed 1 base and J shed 3 bases, with 12 bases lying between them. The germline gives CDR1 LNHDA, CDR2 SQIVND (reference sequence). This CDR3 spans 16 amino acids. Variable domain in full (rest from reference TRBV19 and TRBJ2-2): DGGITQSPKYLFRKEGQNVTLSCEQNLNHDAMYWYRQDPGQGLRLIYYSQIVNDFQKGDIAEGYSVSREKKESFPLTVTSAQKNPTAFYLCASSIGLNRDTGELFFGEGSRLTVL.

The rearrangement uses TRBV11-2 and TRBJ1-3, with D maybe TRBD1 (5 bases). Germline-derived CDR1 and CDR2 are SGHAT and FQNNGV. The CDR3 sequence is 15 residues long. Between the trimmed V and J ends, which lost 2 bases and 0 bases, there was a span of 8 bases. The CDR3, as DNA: TGTGCCAGCAGCTTATGGGGGGGCTCTGGAAACACCATATATTTT. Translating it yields CASSLWGGSGNTIYF.

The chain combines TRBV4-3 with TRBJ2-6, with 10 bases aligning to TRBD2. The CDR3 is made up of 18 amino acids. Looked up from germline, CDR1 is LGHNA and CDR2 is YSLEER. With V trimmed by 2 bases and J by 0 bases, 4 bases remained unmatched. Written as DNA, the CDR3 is TGCGCCAGCAGCCAAATGCCTAGCGGGGGCTCTGGGGCCAACGTCCTGACTTTC. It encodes CASSQMPSGGSGANVLTF.

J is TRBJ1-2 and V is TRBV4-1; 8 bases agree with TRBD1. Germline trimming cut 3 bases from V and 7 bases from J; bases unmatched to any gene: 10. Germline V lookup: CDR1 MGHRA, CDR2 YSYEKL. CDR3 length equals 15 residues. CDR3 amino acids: CASSQPDRGGFGYTF. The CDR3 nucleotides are TGCGCCAGCAGCCAGCCAGACAGGGGAGGATTTGGCTACACCTTC.

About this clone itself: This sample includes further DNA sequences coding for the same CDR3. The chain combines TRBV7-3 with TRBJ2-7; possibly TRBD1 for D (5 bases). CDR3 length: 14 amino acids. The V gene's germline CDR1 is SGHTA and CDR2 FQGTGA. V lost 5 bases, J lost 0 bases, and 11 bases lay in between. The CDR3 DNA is TGTGCCAGCAGCCCTACCAGGGACTCCTACGAGCAGTACTTC. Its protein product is CASSPTRDSYEQYF.

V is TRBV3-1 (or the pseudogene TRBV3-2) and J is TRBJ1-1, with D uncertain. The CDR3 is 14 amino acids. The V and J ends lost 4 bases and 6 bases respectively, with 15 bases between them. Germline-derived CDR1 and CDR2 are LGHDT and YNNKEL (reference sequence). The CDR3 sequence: CASSLNPPGAEAFF. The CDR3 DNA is TGTGCCAGCAGCCTGAACCCTCCAGGCGCTGAAGCTTTCTTT.

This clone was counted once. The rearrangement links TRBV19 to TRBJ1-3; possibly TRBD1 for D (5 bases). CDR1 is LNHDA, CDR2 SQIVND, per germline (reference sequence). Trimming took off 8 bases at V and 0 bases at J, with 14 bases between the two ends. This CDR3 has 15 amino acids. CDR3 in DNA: TGTGCCAGTGGGGAAGGGGCCTACTCTGGAAACACCATATATTTT. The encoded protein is CASGEGAYSGNTIYF.

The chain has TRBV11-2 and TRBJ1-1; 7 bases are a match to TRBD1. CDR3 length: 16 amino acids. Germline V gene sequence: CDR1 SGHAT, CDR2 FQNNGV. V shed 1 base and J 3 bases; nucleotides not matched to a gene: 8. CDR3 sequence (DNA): TGTGCCAGCAGCTTAGGTAAGGACAGGCGGGACACTGAAGCTTTCTTT. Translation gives CASSLGKDRRDTEAFF.

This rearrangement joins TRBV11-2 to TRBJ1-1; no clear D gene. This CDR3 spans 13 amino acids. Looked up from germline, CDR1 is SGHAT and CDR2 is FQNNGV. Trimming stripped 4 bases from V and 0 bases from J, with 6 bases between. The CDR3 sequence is CASSSLMNTEAFF. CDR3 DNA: TGTGCCAGCAGCTCTCTAATGAACACTGAAGCTTTCTTT.

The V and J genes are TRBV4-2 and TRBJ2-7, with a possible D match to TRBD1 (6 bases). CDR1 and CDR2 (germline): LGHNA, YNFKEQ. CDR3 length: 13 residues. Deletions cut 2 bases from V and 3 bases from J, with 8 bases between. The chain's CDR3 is CASSQTGNYEQYF. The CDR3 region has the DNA TGTGCCAGCAGCCAAACAGGGAACTACGAGCAGTACTTC.

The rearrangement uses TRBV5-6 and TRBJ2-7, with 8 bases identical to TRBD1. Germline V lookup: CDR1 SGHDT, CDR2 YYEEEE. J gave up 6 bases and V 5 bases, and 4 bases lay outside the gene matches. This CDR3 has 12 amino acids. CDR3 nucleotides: TGTGCCAGCAGTTCTGACAGGGGCGAGCAGTACTTC. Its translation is CASSSDRGEQYF.

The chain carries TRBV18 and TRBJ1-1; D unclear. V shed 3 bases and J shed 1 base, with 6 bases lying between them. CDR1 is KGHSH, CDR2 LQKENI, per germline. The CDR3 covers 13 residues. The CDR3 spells CASSPAPNTEAFF. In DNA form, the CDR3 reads TGTGCCAGCTCACCGGCCCCGAACACTGAAGCTTTCTTT.

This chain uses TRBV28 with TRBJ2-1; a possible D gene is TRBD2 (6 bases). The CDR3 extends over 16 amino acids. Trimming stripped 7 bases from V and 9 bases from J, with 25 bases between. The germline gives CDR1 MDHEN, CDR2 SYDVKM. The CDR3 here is CASNGPGTGGMGEQFF. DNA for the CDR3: TGTGCCAGCAACGGACCCGGGACTGGGGGGATGGGTGAGCAGTTCTTC.

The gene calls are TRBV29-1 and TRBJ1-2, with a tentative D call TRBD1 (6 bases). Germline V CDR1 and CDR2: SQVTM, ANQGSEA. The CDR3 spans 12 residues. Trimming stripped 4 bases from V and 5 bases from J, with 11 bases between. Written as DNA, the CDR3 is TGCAGCGTTGGACAGGACGTTTATGGCTACACCTTC. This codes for CSVGQDVYGYTF.

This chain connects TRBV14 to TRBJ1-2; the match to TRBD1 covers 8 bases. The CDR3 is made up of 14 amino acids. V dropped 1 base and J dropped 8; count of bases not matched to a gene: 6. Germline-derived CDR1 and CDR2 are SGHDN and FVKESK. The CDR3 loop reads CASSQASRDRGYTF. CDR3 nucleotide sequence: TGTGCCAGCAGCCAAGCGTCCCGGGACAGGGGCTACACCTTC.

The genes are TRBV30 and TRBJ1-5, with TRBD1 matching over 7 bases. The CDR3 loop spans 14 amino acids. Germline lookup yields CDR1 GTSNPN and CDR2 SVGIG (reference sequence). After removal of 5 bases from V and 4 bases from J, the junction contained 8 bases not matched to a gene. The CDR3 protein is CAWATGLRNQPQHF. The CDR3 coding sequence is TGTGCCTGGGCGACAGGGTTAAGAAATCAGCCCCAGCATTTT. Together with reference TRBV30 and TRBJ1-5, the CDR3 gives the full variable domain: SQTIHQWPATLVQPVGSPLSLECTVEGTSNPNLYWYRQAAGRGLQLLFYSVGIGQISSEVPQNLSASRPQDRQFILSSKKLLLSDSGFYLCAWATGLRNQPQHFGDGTRLSIL.

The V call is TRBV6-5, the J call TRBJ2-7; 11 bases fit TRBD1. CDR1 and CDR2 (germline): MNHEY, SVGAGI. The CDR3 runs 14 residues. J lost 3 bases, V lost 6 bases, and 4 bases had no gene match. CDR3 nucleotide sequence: TGTGCCAGCAGGGCCGGGACAGGGGGCTACGAGCAGTACTTC. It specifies CASRAGTGGYEQYF.

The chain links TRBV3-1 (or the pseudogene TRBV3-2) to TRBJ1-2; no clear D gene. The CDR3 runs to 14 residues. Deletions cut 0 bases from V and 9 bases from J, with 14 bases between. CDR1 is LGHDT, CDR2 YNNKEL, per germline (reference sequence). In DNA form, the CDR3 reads TGTGCCAGCAGCCAAGATACAGTCGTGGGTAGCTACACCTTC. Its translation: CASSQDTVVGSYTF.

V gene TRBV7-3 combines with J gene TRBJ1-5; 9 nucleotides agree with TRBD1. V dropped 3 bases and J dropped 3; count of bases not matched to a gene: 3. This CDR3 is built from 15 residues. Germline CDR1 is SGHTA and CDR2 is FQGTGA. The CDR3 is CASSLGTGTNQPQHF. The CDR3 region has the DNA TGTGCCAGCAGCTTGGGGACAGGGACCAATCAGCCCCAGCATTTT. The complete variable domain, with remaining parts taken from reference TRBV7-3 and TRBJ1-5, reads GAGVSQTPSNKVTEKGKYVELRCDPISGHTALYWYRQSLGQGPEFLIYFQGTGAADDSGLPNDRFFAVRPEGSVSTLKIQRTERGDSAVYLCASSLGTGTNQPQHFGDGTRLSIL.

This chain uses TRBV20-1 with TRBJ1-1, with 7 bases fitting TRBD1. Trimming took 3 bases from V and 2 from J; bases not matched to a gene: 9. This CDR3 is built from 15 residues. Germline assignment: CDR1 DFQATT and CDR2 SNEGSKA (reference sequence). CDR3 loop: CSASRRDRVNTEAFF. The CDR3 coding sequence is TGCAGTGCTAGTCGGAGGGACAGAGTAAACACTGAAGCTTTCTTT.

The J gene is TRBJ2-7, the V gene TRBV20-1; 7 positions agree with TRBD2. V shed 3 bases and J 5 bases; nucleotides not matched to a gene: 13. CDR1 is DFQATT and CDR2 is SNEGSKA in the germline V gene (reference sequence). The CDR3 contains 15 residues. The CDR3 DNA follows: TGCAGTGCTAGTTATAGGCGGGAGATTGAAGACGAGCAGTACTTC. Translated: CSASYRREIEDEQYF.

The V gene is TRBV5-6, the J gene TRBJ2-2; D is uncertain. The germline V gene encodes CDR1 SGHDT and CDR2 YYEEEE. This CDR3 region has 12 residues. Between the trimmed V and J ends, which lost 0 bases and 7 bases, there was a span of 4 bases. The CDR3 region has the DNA TGTGCCAGCAGCTTGGCGGGCGGGGAGCTGTTTTTT. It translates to CASSLAGGELFF.

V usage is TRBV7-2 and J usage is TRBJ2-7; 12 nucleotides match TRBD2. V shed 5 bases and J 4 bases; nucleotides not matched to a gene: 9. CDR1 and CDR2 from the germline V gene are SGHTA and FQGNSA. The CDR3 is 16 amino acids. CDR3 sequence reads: CASSPTSGRYEYEQYF. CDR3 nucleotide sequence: TGTGCCAGCAGCCCCACTAGCGGGAGGTACGAATACGAGCAGTACTTC.

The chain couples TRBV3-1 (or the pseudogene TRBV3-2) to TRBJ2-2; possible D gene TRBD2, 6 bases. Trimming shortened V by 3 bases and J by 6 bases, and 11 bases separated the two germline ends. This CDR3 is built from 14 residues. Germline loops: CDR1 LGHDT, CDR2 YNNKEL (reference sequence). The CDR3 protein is CASSQAAGSGELFF. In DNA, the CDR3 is TGTGCCAGCAGCCAGGCCGCGGGGTCCGGGGAGCTGTTTTTT.

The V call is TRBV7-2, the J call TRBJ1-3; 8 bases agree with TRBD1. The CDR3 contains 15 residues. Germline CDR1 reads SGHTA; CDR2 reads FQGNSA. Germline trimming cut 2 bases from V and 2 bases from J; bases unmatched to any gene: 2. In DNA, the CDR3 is TGTGCCAGCAGCTTATGGGACAGGACTGGAAACACCATATATTTT. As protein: CASSLWDRTGNTIYF.

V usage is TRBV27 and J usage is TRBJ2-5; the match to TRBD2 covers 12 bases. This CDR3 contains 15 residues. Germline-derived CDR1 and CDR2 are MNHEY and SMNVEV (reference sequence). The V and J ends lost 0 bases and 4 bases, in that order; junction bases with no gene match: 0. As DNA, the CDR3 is TGTGCCAGCAGTTTATCGGGACTAGCGGGAGAGACCCAGTACTTC. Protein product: CASSLSGLAGETQYF.